This TCR beta chain appears in the sequencing data of a study of blood T cells in healthy people across ages. Together with a sample-barcoded 5' primer, a J-beta primer mix was included in a second PCR lasting about 7 to 11 cycles. Each CDR3 protein gets one entry after TCRdb re-called the 5' RACE reads with MiXCR. The repertoire consists of about 1.7 million distinct CDR3 sequences, with about 28% occurring once and the leading ten covering about 8%. The V and J ends lost 6 bases and 2 bases respectively, with 10 bases between them. The CDR3 covers 13 residues. This clonotype was seen at least ten times.

The chain has TRBV12-3 or TRBV12-4 and TRBJ2-5; D gene unclear. This TCR was recovered from a woman aged 25 to 45 in good health. The sequencing sample was made of blood. The CDR3 reads CASSPVGQETQYF. The DNA of the CDR3 is TGTGCCAGCAGCCCCGTGGGGCAAGAGACCCAGTACTTC.